The 23 T cell receptor beta chains in this list originate from one sample, sequenced in a study of vaccination effects on CD4 cells after COVID-19. The antigens of these receptors remain unknown. Sequencing followed a ViraFEST assay step that expanded antigen-specific CD4+ T cells with viral peptide pools. Culture proceeded for 10 days, and CD4+ T cells were then isolated. This person caught SARS-CoV-2 sometime from March to December 2020, and PCR testing confirmed the infection. TCRdb keeps only in-frame clones here, not all; method: immunoSEQ multiplex PCR. The sample has roughly 27,000 clones, about 75% seen once. The sample in question was CD4+ T cells from PBMCs cultured with SARS-CoV-2 spike peptides, obtained before COVID-19 vaccination. The receptor source for this set is a human donor who had a prior SARS-CoV-2 infection.

This chain uses TRBV21-1 with TRBJ2-5. TRBV21-1 is termed a pseudogene. The CDR3 consists of 17 residues. The CDR3: CASSPLIVGTDQETQYF. CDR3 DNA: TGTGCCAGCAGCCCCCTAATCGTTGGAACGGACCAAGAGACCCAGTACTTC.

The chain links TRBV11-2 to TRBJ2-2; 12 bases are shared with TRBD2. Germline-derived CDR1 and CDR2 are SGHAT and FQNNGV. The CDR3 has 20 amino acids. With V trimmed by 0 bases and J by 1 base, 9 bases remained unmatched. The CDR3 DNA reads as TGTGCCAGCAGCTTAGAGGCTAGCGGGAGGGTCACTCGGAACACCGGGGAGCTGTTTTTT. It specifies CASSLEASGRVTRNTGELFF. Based on the CDR3 plus reference TRBV11-2 and TRBJ2-2, the full variable domain is EAGVAQSPRYKIIEKRQSVAFWCNPISGHATLYWYQQILGQGPKLLIQFQNNGVVDDSQLPKDRFSAERLKGVDSTLKIQPAKLEDSAVYLCASSLEASGRVTRNTGELFFGEGSRLTVL.

The CDR3 loop reads CASSLVARDGDQETQYF. In DNA, the CDR3 is TGTGCCAGCAGCTTAGTGGCCCGGGACGGTGACCAAGAGACCCAGTACTTC. The genes are TRBV7-6 and TRBJ2-5; D might be TRBD1 or TRBD2, each matching 5 bases. Germline V gives CDR1 SGHVS, CDR2 FNYEAQ. The CDR3 consists of 17 residues. Trimming pared 1 base from V and 0 bases from J, leaving 15 bases between.

This clone was seen only a few times. The chain couples TRBV19 to TRBJ2-7, with TRBD1 matching 10 bases. Germline assignment: CDR1 LNHDA and CDR2 SQIVND (reference sequence). Trimming cost V 6 bases and J 3 bases; bases outside gene matches: 11. This CDR3 region has 16 residues. CDR3 amino acids: CASRLKPGTGVYEQYF. The CDR3 DNA sequence: TGTGCCAGTAGGCTAAAACCCGGGACAGGGGTCTACGAGCAGTACTTC.

The chain employs TRBV11-2 and TRBJ2-7; D gene uncertain. Trimming stripped 3 bases from V and 2 bases from J, with 14 bases between. Germline V CDR1 and CDR2: SGHAT, FQNNGV. The CDR3 has 15 residues. The CDR3 region has the DNA TGTGCCAGCAGCTTGAACTTGGGAATCACCTACGAGCAGTACTTC. Translation gives CASSLNLGITYEQYF.

V and J are TRBV9 and TRBJ2-3; TRBD2 aligns across 15 bases. Trimming cost V 3 bases and J 5 bases; bases outside gene matches: 1. Germline CDR1 SGDLS, CDR2 YYNGEE. The CDR3 consists of 15 residues. This chain's CDR3 is CASSAGLAGGDTQYF. DNA of the CDR3: TGTGCCAGCAGCGCGGGACTAGCGGGAGGAGATACGCAGTATTTT.

This chain uses TRBV15 with TRBJ1-5; 10 nucleotides match TRBD1. This CDR3 is 21 amino acids long. V was clipped by 0 bases and J by 0 bases; unmatched bases: 14. Looked up from germline, CDR1 is LNHNV and CDR2 is YYDKDF (reference sequence). The CDR3, as DNA: TGTGCCACCAGCAGAGATCGAGGGACAGGGGCGCGCGATTATAGCAATCAGCCCCAGCATTTT. Translated, it gives CATSRDRGTGARDYSNQPQHF.

The J gene is TRBJ2-2, the V gene TRBV6-2 or TRBV6-3; 7 bases are shared with TRBD1. The CDR3 loop spans 16 amino acids. Germline V gives CDR1 MNHEY, CDR2 SVGEGT. Losses at the gene ends were 4 bases for V and 5 bases for J; bases not matched to a gene: 10. CDR3 loop: CASSFSTGVKTGELFF. In DNA, the CDR3 is TGTGCCAGCAGTTTCTCCACAGGGGTAAAAACCGGGGAGCTGTTTTTT.

There are a few counts of this clone. The chain has TRBV27 and TRBJ2-7; D unclear. The CDR3 loop spans 12 amino acids. Germline V gives CDR1 MNHEY, CDR2 SMNVEV (reference sequence). The V end lost 8 bases, the J end lost 2 bases, and 10 bases lay between the germline ends. This CDR3 reads CASWATPYEQYF. CDR3 DNA: TGTGCCAGCTGGGCTACTCCCTACGAGCAGTACTTC.

This clone has only a few counts. The chain recombines TRBV29-1 with TRBJ1-1; D uncertain. Trimming cost V 7 bases and J 0 bases, with 3 bases left between them. Germline V gives CDR1 SQVTM, CDR2 ANQGSEA. The CDR3 consists of 10 residues. CDR3 residues: CSALNTEAFF. CDR3 DNA: TGCAGCGCTCTGAACACTGAAGCTTTCTTT.

This chain uses TRBV2 with TRBJ2-5, with TRBD2 matching 7 bases. V lost 4 bases and J lost 3; bases outside the gene matches: 8. The length of the CDR3 is 15 residues. Looked up from germline, CDR1 is SNHLY and CDR2 is FYNNEI. In nucleotides, the CDR3 is TGTGCCAGCAGTGGATTGACCCGGGGGGAAGAGACCCAGTACTTC. Translated: CASSGLTRGEETQYF.

V usage is TRBV5-5 and J usage is TRBJ1-6; no clear D. CDR1 is SGHKS and CDR2 is YYEKEE in the germline V gene (reference sequence). The CDR3 has 14 amino acids. Trimming took 2 bases from V and 9 from J, leaving 12 bases between them. The CDR3 region has the DNA TGTGCCAGCAGCTTCCTAAACATGGGTTCACCCCTCCACTTT. It translates to CASSFLNMGSPLHF.

The V and J genes are TRBV4-3 and TRBJ2-2, with D unclear. Germline CDR1 LGHNA, CDR2 YSLEER. Trimming left V 0 bases short and J 6 bases short, with 8 bases between. The CDR3 length is 14 residues. The CDR3 spells CASSQDWAAGELFF. In DNA, the CDR3 is TGCGCCAGCAGCCAAGATTGGGCCGCCGGGGAGCTGTTTTTT.

This clone was observed once. The chain joins TRBV3-1 (or the pseudogene TRBV3-2) to TRBJ1-1; TRBD1 might be the D (6 bases). CDR3 length equals 12 residues. Germline CDR1 is LGHDT and CDR2 is YNNKEL (reference sequence). V was pared by 2 bases and J by 11 bases, with 12 bases between. CDR3 in DNA: TGTGCCAGCAGCCAAATACAGGGTGAGGCTTTCTTT. It translates to CASSQIQGEAFF.

This chain uses TRBV5-1 with TRBJ1-4, with TRBD1 matching over 11 bases. The CDR3 has 15 amino acids. V gave up 2 bases and J gave up 7 bases; unmatched junction bases: 4. The germline gives CDR1 SGHRS, CDR2 YFSETQ. CDR3 region: CASSFTGTGGEKLFF. The CDR3 DNA reads as TGCGCCAGCAGCTTCACCGGGACAGGGGGTGAAAAACTGTTTTTT.

The gene calls are TRBV6-8 and TRBJ2-7, with D unclear. Trimming pared 5 bases from V and 5 bases from J, leaving 19 bases between. The CDR3 runs 15 residues. Per germline, CDR1 MNHGY and CDR2 SAAAGT. The CDR3 loop reads CASSRRIRLLDEQYF. CDR3 sequence (DNA): TGTGCCAGCAGTCGCCGTATTAGGCTCCTGGACGAGCAGTACTTC.

The chain uses TRBV5-1 and TRBJ2-2; 10 nucleotides match TRBD2. Germline lookup yields CDR1 SGHRS and CDR2 YFSETQ. V was pared by 0 bases and J by 4 bases, with 18 bases of the junction left unmatched. The CDR3 contains 21 residues. The CDR3 coding sequence is TGCGCCAGCAGCTTGGCCAGAATCCCTCTAGCGGGAGATGCGGGCACCGGGGAGCTGTTTTTT. Translation: CASSLARIPLAGDAGTGELFF.

The chain has TRBV7-9 and TRBJ1-1; D is uncertain. CDR1 is SEHNR, CDR2 FQNEAQ, per germline (reference sequence). This CDR3 region has 15 residues. Trimming stripped 3 bases from V and 2 bases from J, with 13 bases between. CDR3 amino acids: CASSFLVGGNTEAFF. CDR3 DNA sequence: TGTGCCAGCAGCTTTCTCGTGGGAGGAAACACTGAAGCTTTCTTT.

This sequence joins TRBV7-3 and TRBJ2-7, with TRBD1 identical over 9 bases. In germline, CDR1 is SGHTA, CDR2 FQGTGA. The CDR3 length is 13 residues. Unmatched junction bases numbered 1, after V lost 4 bases and J lost 3 bases. CDR3 protein: CASSSDRGYEQYF. The CDR3 DNA is TGTGCCAGCAGCTCGGACAGGGGCTACGAGCAGTACTTC.

J is TRBJ2-1 and V is TRBV5-4; TRBD2 aligns across 8 bases. CDR1 SGHNT and CDR2 YYREEE come from the germline V gene (reference sequence). The CDR3 consists of 16 residues. V lost 7 bases, J lost 0 bases, and 9 bases stayed unmatched. In nucleotides, the CDR3 is TGTGCCAGCGGTAACGCTAGCGGGCGCTCCTACAATGAGCAGTTCTTC. Protein: CASGNASGRSYNEQFF.

The chain joins TRBV7-9 to TRBJ1-2, with 10 bases fitting TRBD1. This CDR3 is built from 14 residues. CDR1 and CDR2 from the germline V gene are SEHNR and FQNEAQ (reference sequence). J lost 7 bases, V lost 4 bases, and 6 bases had no gene match. This CDR3 reads CASSSTDRGLGYTF. Here the CDR3 DNA reads TGTGCCAGCAGCTCAACCGACAGGGGGCTTGGCTACACCTTC. Full variable domain (rest looked up from reference TRBV7-9 and TRBJ1-2): DTGVSQNPRHKITKRGQNVTFRCDPISEHNRLYWYRQTLGQGPEFLTYFQNEAQLEKSRLLSDRFSAERPKGSFSTLEIQRTEQGDSAMYLCASSSTDRGLGYTFGSGTRLTVV.

The chain links TRBV7-6 to TRBJ2-1; 9 nucleotides align to TRBD2. Germline V gene data show CDR1 as SGHVS and CDR2 as FNYEAQ. V dropped 3 bases and J dropped 4; count of bases not matched to a gene: 7. The CDR3 runs 16 residues. The CDR3 sequence: CASSFSGSPLYNEQFF. CDR3 in DNA: TGTGCCAGCAGCTTTAGCGGGAGCCCCCTTTACAATGAGCAGTTCTTC.

The chain recombines TRBV7-2 with TRBJ1-2; unclear D gene. The germline V and J ends were trimmed by 5 bases and 1 base, with 5 bases remaining between them. Germline assignment: CDR1 SGHTA and CDR2 FQGNSA. The CDR3 has 12 residues. The CDR3 protein is CASSQDNYGYTF. The CDR3 DNA follows: TGTGCCAGCAGCCAAGATAACTATGGCTACACCTTC.